This TCR beta chain stems from a study of blood T cell repertoires in COVID-19. Study context: In each case, the material was cDNA or gDNA derived from T cells, B-cell-depleted T cells, or PBMCs.

V trimming: 3 bases; J trimming: 4 bases; junction bases outside the gene matches: 12. The CDR3 is 16 amino acids. The germline V gene encodes CDR1 SEHNR and CDR2 FQNEAQ (reference sequence). Produced via immunoSEQ multiplex PCR; TCRdb's table is partial and in-frame only. Among around 210,000 clones listed, over 80% were seen once. This chain uses TRBV7-9 with TRBJ2-7; TRBD2 matches 7 bases. This receptor was identified in a man aged 60 to 75 with COVID-19, enrolled during active disease. What was sequenced was peripheral blood. DNA for the CDR3: TGTGCCAGCAGCTTGCTGACGGCGGGAGATAAGTACGAGCAGTACTTC. Its protein is CASSLLTAGDKYEQYF. Drawing the rest from reference TRBV7-9 and TRBJ2-7, the complete variable domain is DTGVSQNPRHKITKRGQNVTFRCDPISEHNRLYWYRQTLGQGPEFLTYFQNEAQLEKSRLLSDRFSAERPKGSFSTLEIQRTEQGDSAMYLCASSLLTAGDKYEQYFGPGTRLTVT.